This paragraph reports one TCR beta chain. The antigen is not known. Generation of TCR beta libraries employed quantitative 5'-RACE incorporating molecular barcodes. TCRdb re-called the 5' RACE reads with MiXCR, one entry per CDR3 protein. The sample has 200,000 to 250,000 distinct CDR3 sequences, 6% to 8% seen once; the top ten hold 14%. This entry comes from a study of CD8 T cells in ankylosing spondylitis. Findings and caveats of the study: A TCR beta motif made of roughly eight highly homologous variants seemed typical of ankylosing spondylitis blood.

The CDR3 is made up of 17 amino acids. Per germline, CDR1 LGHNA and CDR2 YSLEER. J lost 2 bases, V lost 1 base, and 6 bases had no gene match. The chain links TRBV4-3 to TRBJ2-1, with TRBD1 matching over 9 bases. The sequence came from a male donor with ankylosing spondylitis. Sequenced input: blood, either unsorted or a sorted T cell fraction (not recorded which). DNA of the CDR3: TGCGCCAGCAGCCAAGTGGGGGACAGGGCCCCCTACAATGAGCAGTTCTTC. This gives the protein CASSQVGDRAPYNEQFF.